This passage covers 26 T cell receptor beta chains from one sample sequenced in a study of cytomegalovirus exposure and HLA in healthy donors. Produced via immunoSEQ multiplex PCR; TCRdb's table is partial and in-frame only. The data show more than 250,000 clones, with 86% seen just once and around 0.8% held by the top ten. The specimen was PBMCs. The receptors originated from a woman aged 18 to 35 in good health and CMV-seronegative.

The chain uses TRBV4-1 and TRBJ2-1; a weak D match, TRBD2 (5 bases). The CDR3 totals 15 residues. The germline V and J ends were trimmed by 4 bases and 2 bases, with 12 bases remaining between them. The germline V gene encodes CDR1 MGHRA and CDR2 YSYEKL. CDR3 residues: CASSPAGEPYNEQFF. As DNA, the CDR3 is TGCGCCAGCAGCCCCGCCGGGGAGCCCTACAATGAGCAGTTCTTC.

This clone came up once. This sequence joins TRBV5-1 and TRBJ2-2; 8 bases line up with TRBD2. In germline, CDR1 is SGHRS, CDR2 YFSETQ. V shed 0 bases, J shed 5 bases, and the junction held 6 bases outside the gene matches. This CDR3 spans 16 amino acids. The CDR3 sequence: CASSLGSGGATGELFF. CDR3 DNA sequence: TGCGCCAGCAGCTTGGGGAGCGGGGGAGCGACCGGGGAGCTGTTTTTT.

The chain combines TRBV5-1 with TRBJ2-5; TRBD1 matches at 7 bases. V lost 6 bases and J lost 4; bases outside the gene matches: 3. Germline-derived CDR1 and CDR2 are SGHRS and YFSETQ. This CDR3 is 12 amino acids long. CDR3 nucleotides: TGCGCCAGCACACGGGACAGAGAGACCCAGTACTTC. Its protein is CASTRDRETQYF.

This chain uses TRBV4-1 with TRBJ1-2, with 10 bases matching TRBD1. V lost 4 bases to trimming and J lost 7 bases; unmatched junction nucleotides: 9. CDR3 length equals 15 residues. Germline V gene lookup returns CDR1 MGHRA and CDR2 YSYEKL. DNA of the CDR3: TGCGCCAGCAGCCCCACCCCGGGACAGGGGACTGGCTACACCTTC. This sequence encodes CASSPTPGQGTGYTF.

The chain combines TRBV7-8 with TRBJ2-7; 14 bases are shared with TRBD2. The CDR3 length is 16 residues. Germline CDR1 reads SGHVS; CDR2 reads FQNEAQ. J was trimmed by 2 bases and V by 5 bases; bases with no gene match: 5. CDR3 amino acids: CASSRGTSGGAYEQYF. The CDR3 DNA is TGTGCCAGCAGCCGCGGGACTAGCGGGGGCGCCTACGAGCAGTACTTC.

This clone was found a few times. The rearrangement joins TRBV6-6 to TRBJ1-2, with D perhaps matching TRBD1 (6 bases). Trimming took off 5 bases at V and 8 bases at J, with 18 bases between the two ends. The CDR3 contains 14 residues. The germline gives CDR1 MNHNY, CDR2 SVGAGI (reference sequence). CDR3 residues: CASSPLQGIQGYTF. The CDR3, as DNA: TGTGCCAGCAGTCCCCTACAGGGTATCCAGGGCTACACCTTC.

The chain recombines TRBV20-1 with TRBJ1-2; D call uncertain. Germline V gives CDR1 DFQATT, CDR2 SNEGSKA (reference sequence). This CDR3 contains 11 residues. Here the CDR3 reads CCPSGDYGYTF. CDR3 in DNA: TGCTGTCCTTCCGGGGACTATGGCTACACCTTC.

The chain employs TRBV5-6 and TRBJ2-1; D possibly corresponds to TRBD1 (6 bases). Germline CDR1 SGHDT, CDR2 YYEEEE. The CDR3 extends over 16 amino acids. The V end lost 0 bases, the J end lost 2 bases, and 12 bases lay between the germline ends. As DNA, the CDR3 is TGTGCCAGCAGCTTGGTAGGTGGGGGCCCCTACAATGAGCAGTTCTTC. Amino acids: CASSLVGGGPYNEQFF.

This chain joins TRBV4-3 and TRBJ2-1; no reliable D call. Germline CDR1 and CDR2: LGHNA and YSLEER. The CDR3 has 11 amino acids. Trimming shortened V by 5 bases and J by 9 bases, and 8 bases separated the two germline ends. The CDR3 is CASSNYAEQFF. The DNA of the CDR3 is TGCGCCAGCAGCAACTATGCTGAGCAGTTCTTC.

This clone appeared once. The chain couples TRBV9 to TRBJ1-4; D is undetermined. From germline, CDR1 is SGDLS and CDR2 YYNGEE. The CDR3 contains 13 residues. Deletions cut 4 bases from V and 7 bases from J, with 11 bases between. CDR3 DNA sequence: TGTGCCAGCAGCTCACTTAGAGGTGAAAAACTGTTTTTT. It encodes CASSSLRGEKLFF.

The V and J genes are TRBV9 and TRBJ2-1; TRBD1 might be the D (6 bases). The CDR3 loop spans 16 amino acids. V was clipped by 3 bases and J by 0 bases, with 13 bases between them. Looked up from germline, CDR1 is SGDLS and CDR2 is YYNGEE. The CDR3 DNA follows: TGTGCCAGCAGCGGGGGGCAGCAGAGCTCCTACAATGAGCAGTTCTTC. This codes for CASSGGQQSSYNEQFF.

In this sample, this clone turned up once. The genes are TRBV7-9 and TRBJ2-7, with 10 bases lining up with TRBD2. After removal of 6 bases from V and 4 bases from J, the junction contained 9 bases not matched to a gene. Germline V CDR1 and CDR2: SEHNR, FQNEAQ (reference sequence). CDR3 length equals 15 residues. DNA of the CDR3: TGTGCCAGCAGTCCGTGGCCTAGCGGGAGTTACGAGCAGTACTTC. Amino acids: CASSPWPSGSYEQYF. Based on the CDR3 plus reference TRBV7-9 and TRBJ2-7, the full variable domain is DTGVSQNPRHKITKRGQNVTFRCDPISEHNRLYWYRQTLGQGPEFLTYFQNEAQLEKSRLLSDRFSAERPKGSFSTLEIQRTEQGDSAMYLCASSPWPSGSYEQYFGPGTRLTVT.

The chain links TRBV27 to TRBJ2-5, with 10 bases aligning to TRBD2. V was pared by 0 bases and J by 5 bases, with 0 bases of the junction left unmatched. CDR1 is MNHEY and CDR2 is SMNVEV in the germline V gene (reference sequence). This CDR3 spans 14 amino acids. CDR3 loop: CASSLSGLAETQYF. The CDR3 coding sequence is TGTGCCAGCAGTTTATCGGGACTAGCGGAGACCCAGTACTTC.

In its sample, this clone was seen once. This sequence joins TRBV25-1 and TRBJ2-5, with D possibly matching TRBD1 (7 bases). This CDR3 is built from 14 residues. V was trimmed by 4 bases and J by 5 bases, leaving 14 bases between them. Germline V gene lookup returns CDR1 MGHDK and CDR2 SYGVNS. The CDR3 coding sequence is TGTGCCAGCAGTGTCAGGGGGGCAGGGGAGACCCAGTACTTC. This encodes CASSVRGAGETQYF.

The V call is TRBV28, the J call TRBJ1-4, with 9 bases identical to TRBD1. V shed 5 bases and J 7 bases; nucleotides not matched to a gene: 17. This CDR3 has 18 residues. Germline CDR1 and CDR2: MDHEN and SYDVKM. CDR3 DNA: TGTGCCAGCAGTCGGATGGGGTGGACAGGGGAAAGGGGTGAAAAACTGTTTTTT. Its protein product is CASSRMGWTGERGEKLFF. Drawing the rest from reference TRBV28 and TRBJ1-4, the complete variable domain is DVKVTQSSRYLVKRTGEKVFLECVQDMDHENMFWYRQDPGLGLRLIYFSYDVKMKEKGDIPEGYSVSREKKERFSLILESASTNQTSMYLCASSRMGWTGERGEKLFFGSGTQLSVL.

The chain joins TRBV2 to TRBJ2-5; D is unresolved. V was pared by 3 bases and J by 6 bases, with 8 bases between. The CDR3 sequence is 12 residues long. Per germline, CDR1 SNHLY and CDR2 FYNNEI. CDR3 coding DNA: TGTGCCAGCAGTGAGTGGCAGAAGACCCAGTACTTC. Residues: CASSEWQKTQYF.

The chain employs TRBV6-1 and TRBJ2-5; D might be TRBD2 (6 bases). Germline V CDR1 and CDR2: MNHNS, SASEGT. This CDR3 contains 12 residues. Deletions cut 7 bases from V and 7 bases from J, with 13 bases between. The CDR3 DNA follows: TGTGCCAGCACCCACGGGACTTGGACCCAGTACTTC. Translated, it gives CASTHGTWTQYF.

This clone was seen once. V and J are TRBV6-5 and TRBJ2-1; D is possibly TRBD1 (6 bases). The CDR3 consists of 13 residues. V was trimmed by 7 bases and J by 6 bases, leaving 13 bases between them. Germline V gene lookup returns CDR1 MNHEY and CDR2 SVGAGI. The CDR3 bases are TGTGCCAGCACCGACAGGTTAGCCAATGAGCAGTTCTTC. As protein: CASTDRLANEQFF.

The genes are TRBV9 and TRBJ1-2; perhaps TRBD1 as D (6 bases). The CDR3 spans 14 residues. The germline V gene has CDR1 SGDLS and CDR2 YYNGEE. Between the trimmed V and J ends, which lost 0 bases and 7 bases, there was a span of 13 bases. CDR3: CASSVALGAGGYTF. The CDR3 DNA is TGTGCCAGCAGCGTAGCTTTGGGGGCTGGTGGCTACACCTTC.

CDR3 in amino acids: CASSLGTYNEQFF. In nucleotides, the CDR3 is TGTGCCAGCAGCTTAGGGACATACAATGAGCAGTTCTTC. The genes are TRBV11-1 and TRBJ2-1; D possibly corresponds to TRBD1 (5 bases). The V end was cut by 1 base, the J end by 4 bases, with 5 bases between. There are 13 residues in the CDR3. The germline gives CDR1 SGHAT, CDR2 FQDESV (reference sequence).

The chain couples TRBV7-2 to TRBJ2-7, with D maybe TRBD1 (6 bases). The V gene's germline CDR1 is SGHTA and CDR2 FQGNSA. CDR3 size: 14 residues. Between the trimmed V and J ends, which lost 0 bases and 5 bases, there was a span of 11 bases. The CDR3 loop reads CASSLAQGSNEQYF. The CDR3 nucleotides read TGTGCCAGCAGCTTAGCCCAGGGGTCGAACGAGCAGTACTTC.

Remarks on this clone: Other DNA sequences in the sample encode the same CDR3. The V call is TRBV19, the J call TRBJ2-1; tentatively, D is TRBD2 (5 bases). The CDR3 loop spans 13 amino acids. V lost 5 bases, J lost 4 bases, and 9 bases lay in between. Per germline, CDR1 LNHDA and CDR2 SQIVND (reference sequence). DNA of the CDR3: TGTGCCAGTAGTCCCCGGGGTTACAATGAGCAGTTCTTC. Translation gives CASSPRGYNEQFF.

As to this clone: The identical CDR3 is also encoded by other nucleotide sequences in the sample. The gene calls are TRBV6-5 and TRBJ1-2; tentatively, D is TRBD1 (5 bases). The V gene's germline CDR1 is MNHEY and CDR2 SVGAGI. The V and J ends lost 10 bases and 4 bases respectively, with 13 bases between them. The CDR3 totals 12 residues. CDR3 nucleotide sequence: TGTGCCACTCTGACAGCGAGCTATGGCTACACCTTC. Amino acids: CATLTASYGYTF.

This chain joins TRBV6-6 and TRBJ1-1; D perhaps matches TRBD1 (5 bases). CDR1 and CDR2 from the germline V gene are MNHNY and SVGAGI (reference sequence). The length of the CDR3 is 12 residues. V shed 4 bases and J shed 4 bases, with 7 bases lying between them. CDR3 sequence (DNA): TGTGCCAGCAGTTCAAGGGGCACTGAAGCTTTCTTT. As protein: CASSSRGTEAFF.

This clone was recorded once. The chain carries TRBV6-1 and TRBJ1-1, with 9 bases that match TRBD1. Germline CDR1 and CDR2: MNHNS and SASEGT. V dropped 5 bases and J dropped 4; count of bases not matched to a gene: 8. The CDR3 runs 15 residues. CDR3 protein: CASSKEQGASTEAFF. The DNA for the CDR3 is TGTGCCAGCAGTAAAGAACAGGGGGCGAGCACTGAAGCTTTCTTT.

J is TRBJ1-5 and V is TRBV27; TRBD1 aligns across 11 bases. After removal of 6 bases from V and 1 base from J, the junction contained 17 bases not matched to a gene. This CDR3 spans 20 amino acids. Germline CDR1 reads MNHEY; CDR2 reads SMNVEV (reference sequence). CDR3 DNA: TGTGCCAGCAGGCCTCTCGAAGGGACAGGGGGATATGGGAGCAATCAGCCCCAGCATTTT. This codes for CASRPLEGTGGYGSNQPQHF.